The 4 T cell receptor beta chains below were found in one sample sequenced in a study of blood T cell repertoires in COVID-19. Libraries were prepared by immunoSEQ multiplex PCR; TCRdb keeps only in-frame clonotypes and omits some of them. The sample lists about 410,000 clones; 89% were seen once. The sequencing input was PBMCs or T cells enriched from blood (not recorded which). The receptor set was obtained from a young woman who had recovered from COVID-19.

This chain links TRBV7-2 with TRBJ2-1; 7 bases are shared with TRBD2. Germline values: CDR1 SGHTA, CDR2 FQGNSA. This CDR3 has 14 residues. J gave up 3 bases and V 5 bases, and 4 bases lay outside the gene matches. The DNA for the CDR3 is TGTGCCAGCAGCGCTAGCGGAGGCTACAATGAGCAGTTCTTC. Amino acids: CASSASGGYNEQFF.

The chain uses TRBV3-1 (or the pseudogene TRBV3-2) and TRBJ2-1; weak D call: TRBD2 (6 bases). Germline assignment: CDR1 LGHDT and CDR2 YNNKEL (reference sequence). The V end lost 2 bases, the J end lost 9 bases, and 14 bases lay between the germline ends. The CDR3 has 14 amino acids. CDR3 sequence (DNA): TGTGCCAGCAGCCAAATGGAGGGCTTTGGTGAGCAGTTCTTC. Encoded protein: CASSQMEGFGEQFF.

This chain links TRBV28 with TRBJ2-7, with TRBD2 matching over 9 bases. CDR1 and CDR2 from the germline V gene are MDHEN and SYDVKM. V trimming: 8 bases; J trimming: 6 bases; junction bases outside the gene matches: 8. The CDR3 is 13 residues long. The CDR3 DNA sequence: TGTGCCAGCGGTAGCGGGAGCACGGTCGAGCAGTACTTC. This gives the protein CASGSGSTVEQYF.

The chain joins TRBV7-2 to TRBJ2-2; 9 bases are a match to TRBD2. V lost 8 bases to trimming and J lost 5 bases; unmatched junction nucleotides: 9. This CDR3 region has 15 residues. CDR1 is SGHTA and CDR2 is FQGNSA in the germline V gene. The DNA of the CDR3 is TGTGCCAGCCGAAAAGAGGCGGGGGGGACCGGGGAGCTGTTTTTT. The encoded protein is CASRKEAGGTGELFF.